This T cell receptor (beta chain) was sequenced during a study of CD8+ T cells in alopecia areata. Trimming pared 4 bases from V and 2 bases from J, leaving 17 bases between. The length of the CDR3 is 15 residues. Germline V lookup: CDR1 GTSNPN, CDR2 SVGIG (reference sequence). Regarding treatment: oral pan-JAK inhibitor, 5-10 mg twice daily. To note about this clone: Its antigen remains unknown.

Broader study findings: Affected scalp, especially in alopecia totalis/universalis, had a higher clonality than normal scalp did. Having one nonresponder leaves uncertain how baseline CD8+ expansion relates to response. Scalp clonality and expanded CD8+ clones among the top 100 showed significant decreases with tofacitinib.

Sequencing used cDNA as its template, made by extracting RNA and reverse transcribing it. Some clones are missing from TCRdb's copy, which holds only in-frame ones; the method was immunoSEQ multiplex PCR. This sample carries about 180,000 clones, 45% to 60% of them seen once, and the ten largest clones take around 9.1%. V gene TRBV30 combines with J gene TRBJ2-5, with D possibly TRBD1 on 5 matching bases. The specimen comprised CD8+ T cells sorted from blood, sampled at approximately week 51, from a patient treated with tofacitinib. The receptor comes from a human donor with alopecia areata. CDR3 region: CAWTPSDHRQETQYF. Written as DNA, the CDR3 is TGTGCCTGGACCCCATCGGACCACAGGCAAGAGACCCAGTACTTC.